The rows below give T cell receptor beta chains drawn from one sample of a study of T cells in Graves' hyperthyroidism and ophthalmopathy. One entry per CDR3 protein results from TCRdb running MiXCR on the multiplex PCR reads. Of some 380,000 distinct CDR3 sequences in the sample, about 14% were seen once. Sample: blood. These receptors were obtained from a young man with Graves' hyperthyroidism that later progressed to Graves' ophthalmopathy. CDR3s include the opening cysteine and the closing phenylalanine or tryptophan. The D gene is left open where the match is weak. The size entry is marked missing in some rows and otherwise reads once, few, many or a size class.

j_gene: TRBJ2-3
d_gene: NA
abundance: NA
v_gene: TRBV10-1
CDR3nt: TGCGCCAGCAGTGGGCAGGACACAGATACGCAGTATTTT
CDR3aa: CASSGQDTDTQYF

j_gene: TRBJ1-5
d_gene: NA
abundance: many
v_gene: TRBV10-3
CDR3nt: TGTGCCATCTCTCAAGCGGGGGGGCGCTTATTACCCCAGCATTTT
CDR3aa: CAISQAGGRLLPQHF

j_gene: TRBJ2-1
d_gene: NA
abundance: NA
v_gene: TRBV12-3/TRBV12-4
CDR3nt: TGTGCCAGCAGTTTAGGGGGGGAAATAGGAGATGAGCAGTTCTTC
CDR3aa: CASSLGGEIGDEQFF

j_gene: TRBJ1-4
d_gene: NA
abundance: many
v_gene: TRBV7-2
CDR3nt: TGTGCCAGCAGCTTAGCAGGCGGGTTGGATGAAAAACTGTTTTTT
CDR3aa: CASSLAGGLDEKLFF

j_gene: TRBJ2-7
d_gene: TRBD1
abundance: NA
v_gene: TRBV5-1
CDR3nt: TGCGCCAGCAGTTCGTTTGGGACAGGGACCTACGAGCAGTACTTC
CDR3aa: CASSSFGTGTYEQYF

j_gene: TRBJ1-2
d_gene: NA
abundance: many
v_gene: TRBV27
CDR3nt: TGTGCCAGCAGTTCGGGAGGGGGGTACTATGGCTACACCTTC
CDR3aa: CASSSGGGYYGYTF

j_gene: TRBJ2-7
d_gene: NA
abundance: few
v_gene: TRBV5-1
CDR3nt: TGCGCCGGCAGCTTGGCCCCCTCGGACTACGAGCAGTACTTC
CDR3aa: CAGSLAPSDYEQYF

j_gene: TRBJ2-3
d_gene: TRBD2
abundance: NA
v_gene: TRBV20-1
CDR3nt: TGCAGTGCTAGGAGCCAAGCGGGGGCCAACACAGATACGCAGTATTTT
CDR3aa: CSARSQAGANTDTQYF

j_gene: TRBJ1-1
d_gene: TRBD1
abundance: many
v_gene: TRBV5-6
CDR3nt: TGTGCCAGCAGCAGCCTGGGACAGGGGGCTTTGGCTTTCTTT
CDR3aa: CASSSLGQGALAFF

j_gene: TRBJ1-3
d_gene: NA
abundance: NA
v_gene: TRBV24-1
CDR3nt: TGTGCCACCAGTGCCACCCATGAGGGTCCTGGAAACACCATATATTTT
CDR3aa: CATSATHEGPGNTIYF

j_gene: TRBJ2-1
d_gene: TRBD1
abundance: many
v_gene: TRBV7-9
CDR3nt: TGTGCCAGCACCACCGGGACAGGAGTCTACAATGAGCAGTTCTTC
CDR3aa: CASTTGTGVYNEQFF

j_gene: TRBJ2-5
d_gene: TRBD2
abundance: many
v_gene: TRBV12-3/TRBV12-4
CDR3nt: TGTGCCAGCAGCCCGGGGGGTGGGGAAGAGACCCAGTACTTC
CDR3aa: CASSPGGGEETQYF

j_gene: TRBJ1-1
d_gene: TRBD1
abundance: many
v_gene: TRBV5-1
CDR3nt: TGCGCCAGCAGCTTTCGGCTGGCAGGGGGTATAGACGTTGAAGCTTTCTTT
CDR3aa: CASSFRLAGGIDVEAFF

j_gene: TRBJ1-1
d_gene: TRBD1
abundance: many
v_gene: TRBV2
CDR3nt: TGTGCCAGCAGTGTCTACGGACAGGCGAACACTGAAGCTTTCTTT
CDR3aa: CASSVYGQANTEAFF

j_gene: TRBJ1-1
d_gene: TRBD1
abundance: few
v_gene: TRBV28
CDR3nt: TGTGCCAGCCGTGAAGGGGCAGGGGGGGGGAACACTGAAGCTTTCTTT
CDR3aa: CASREGAGGGNTEAFF

j_gene: TRBJ2-7
d_gene: TRBD1
abundance: many
v_gene: TRBV6-5
CDR3nt: TGTGCCAGCAGTTACGATTGGACAGGCTCCTACGAGCAGTACTTC
CDR3aa: CASSYDWTGSYEQYF

j_gene: TRBJ2-7
d_gene: NA
abundance: NA
v_gene: TRBV7-2
CDR3nt: TGTGCCAGCAGCTTAGGGGCAGGGCCACCCTACGAGCAGTACTTC
CDR3aa: CASSLGAGPPYEQYF

j_gene: TRBJ1-2
d_gene: TRBD1
abundance: many
v_gene: TRBV18
CDR3nt: TGTGCCAGCTCACCGTCAGGGGGTATCGCTGGCTACACCTTC
CDR3aa: CASSPSGGIAGYTF

j_gene: TRBJ2-1
d_gene: NA
abundance: few
v_gene: TRBV9
CDR3nt: TGTGCCAGCAGTCGTGCGAGGCCCTCCTACAATGAGCAGTTCTTC
CDR3aa: CASSRARPSYNEQFF

j_gene: TRBJ1-5
d_gene: TRBD1
abundance: few
v_gene: TRBV18
CDR3nt: TGTGCCAGCTCGGGGGACAGGGGAGGAAATCAGCCCCAGCATTTT
CDR3aa: CASSGDRGGNQPQHF

j_gene: TRBJ2-7
d_gene: NA
abundance: NA
v_gene: TRBV9
CDR3nt: TGTGCCAGCAGCGTGGGCCCGGGGCAGGGAGACTACGAGCAGTACTTC
CDR3aa: CASSVGPGQGDYEQYF

j_gene: TRBJ2-3
d_gene: NA
abundance: NA
v_gene: TRBV5-6
CDR3nt: TGTGCCAGCAGCTTCGCCTCTTTAGGCACAGATACGCAGTATTTT
CDR3aa: CASSFASLGTDTQYF

j_gene: TRBJ2-3
d_gene: NA
abundance: many
v_gene: TRBV28
CDR3nt: TGTGCCAGCAGTTCCGGGGGAGGAACAGATACGCAGTATTTT
CDR3aa: CASSSGGGTDTQYF

j_gene: TRBJ2-1
d_gene: NA
abundance: few
v_gene: TRBV12-3/TRBV12-4
CDR3nt: TGTGCCAGCAGTCAGGCCCCGAATGAGCAGTTCTTC
CDR3aa: CASSQAPNEQFF

j_gene: TRBJ2-1
d_gene: TRBD2
abundance: many
v_gene: TRBV27
CDR3nt: TGTGCCAGCACCCTAGCGGGGGGGGTCAATGAGCAGTTCTTC
CDR3aa: CASTLAGGVNEQFF

j_gene: TRBJ2-5
d_gene: NA
abundance: many
v_gene: TRBV11-2
CDR3nt: TGTGCCAGCAGTTCTAATTTCGGAGGCGAGACCCAGTACTTC
CDR3aa: CASSSNFGGETQYF

j_gene: TRBJ2-7
d_gene: NA
abundance: many
v_gene: TRBV28
CDR3nt: TGTGCCAGCAGTTTAGGGCTGGGGACTCGCGGAGAGCAGTACTTC
CDR3aa: CASSLGLGTRGEQYF

j_gene: TRBJ2-3
d_gene: TRBD1
abundance: NA
v_gene: TRBV5-1
CDR3nt: TGCGCCAGCAGCTTCGGGACAGCTAGCACAGATACGCAGTATTTT
CDR3aa: CASSFGTASTDTQYF

j_gene: TRBJ1-2
d_gene: NA
abundance: NA
v_gene: TRBV7-8
CDR3nt: TGTGCCAGCAGCCCGGATCACGGTGTCTACACCTTC
CDR3aa: CASSPDHGVYTF

j_gene: TRBJ2-7
d_gene: NA
abundance: many
v_gene: TRBV7-9
CDR3nt: TGTGCCAGCAGCTTAGCTACGGGTATCCACGAGCAGTACTTC
CDR3aa: CASSLATGIHEQYF

j_gene: TRBJ1-1
d_gene: NA
abundance: many
v_gene: TRBV7-9
CDR3nt: TGTGCCAGCAGCTTAGGATCGGGCGAGTGGCTCACTGAAGCTTTCTTT
CDR3aa: CASSLGSGEWLTEAFF

j_gene: TRBJ2-1
d_gene: NA
abundance: many
v_gene: TRBV2
CDR3nt: TGTGCCAGCAGTGGTACTAGAAGTGGAGCCAATGAGCAGTTCTTC
CDR3aa: CASSGTRSGANEQFF

j_gene: TRBJ2-1
d_gene: NA
abundance: many
v_gene: TRBV2
CDR3nt: TGTGCCAGCAGTGAGCTGATATCGGGGGACAATGAGCAGTTCTTC
CDR3aa: CASSELISGDNEQFF

j_gene: TRBJ1-5
d_gene: NA
abundance: many
v_gene: TRBV19
CDR3nt: TGTGCCAGTAGTACGGTTCCGGTCCCCAATCAGCCCCAGCATTTT
CDR3aa: CASSTVPVPNQPQHF

j_gene: TRBJ1-6
d_gene: NA
abundance: few
v_gene: TRBV12-3/TRBV12-4
CDR3nt: TGTGCCAGCAGTGCGAAAGAGAGGAGATCACCCCTCCACTTT
CDR3aa: CASSAKERRSPLHF

j_gene: TRBJ2-7
d_gene: NA
abundance: many
v_gene: TRBV7-9
CDR3nt: TGTGCCAGCAGCCCAGAAGTAGGTACCTACGAGCAGTACTTC
CDR3aa: CASSPEVGTYEQYF

j_gene: TRBJ2-3
d_gene: NA
abundance: few
v_gene: TRBV18
CDR3nt: TGTGCCAGCTCACCCACACGTGGAACAGATACGCAGTATTTT
CDR3aa: CASSPTRGTDTQYF

j_gene: TRBJ1-1
d_gene: NA
abundance: many
v_gene: TRBV7-6
CDR3nt: TGTGCCAGCCGGGGGCTGAATAGCGGAGCTTTCTTT
CDR3aa: CASRGLNSGAFF

j_gene: TRBJ2-2
d_gene: NA
abundance: few
v_gene: TRBV5-1
CDR3nt: TGCGCCAGCAGCTTGGGTAATTCAGGTCACTCCGGGGAGCTGTTTTTT
CDR3aa: CASSLGNSGHSGELFF

j_gene: TRBJ2-5
d_gene: NA
abundance: many
v_gene: TRBV3-1
CDR3nt: TGTGCCAGCAGCCAAGGTTGGGGGGGCCGGGAGACCCAGTACTTC
CDR3aa: CASSQGWGGRETQYF

j_gene: TRBJ2-3
d_gene: NA
abundance: many
v_gene: TRBV2
CDR3nt: TGTGCCAGCAGCGACTTCACAGATACGCAGTATTTT
CDR3aa: CASSDFTDTQYF

j_gene: TRBJ2-1
d_gene: TRBD2
abundance: many
v_gene: TRBV11-2
CDR3nt: TGTGCCAGCAGCCCTAGGACTAGTATCTTGGATGAGCAGTTCTTC
CDR3aa: CASSPRTSILDEQFF

j_gene: TRBJ2-2
d_gene: TRBD2
abundance: NA
v_gene: TRBV11-3
CDR3nt: TGTGCCAGCAGATACGGACTAGCGGGGGCGCTGAACACCGGGGAGCTGTTTTTT
CDR3aa: CASRYGLAGALNTGELFF

j_gene: TRBJ2-7
d_gene: NA
abundance: many
v_gene: TRBV6-1
CDR3nt: TGTGCCAGCAGCCACGGTCTCTCAATCCCCTACGAGCAGTACTTC
CDR3aa: CASSHGLSIPYEQYF

j_gene: TRBJ1-1
d_gene: TRBD1
abundance: many
v_gene: TRBV3-1
CDR3nt: TGTGCCAGCAGCCCTCCGGGACAGGGTTGGACTGAAGCTTTCTTT
CDR3aa: CASSPPGQGWTEAFF

j_gene: TRBJ1-1
d_gene: NA
abundance: NA
v_gene: TRBV9
CDR3nt: TGTGCCAGCAGCGTAGATGTGGCGGGGAACACTGAAGCTTTCTTT
CDR3aa: CASSVDVAGNTEAFF

j_gene: TRBJ2-7
d_gene: NA
abundance: many
v_gene: TRBV7-3
CDR3nt: TGTGCCAGCAGCTTAAGAGGGGGGTGGGTCTACGAGCAGTACTTC
CDR3aa: CASSLRGGWVYEQYF